The clone carrying this TCR beta chain was seen at least ten times. Time point specified: newly diagnosed GD, antithyroid drugs for less than 3 months. From PBMCs, RNA was extracted and then used to make the TCR library. These data originate in a study of regulatory T cells in long-lasting Graves disease. At the level of the study: Patients with new Graves' disease had used antithyroid drugs below 3 months.

Construction of TCR beta libraries relied on iRepertoire HTBI primers and on Arm-PCR targeting CDR3 regions. Each CDR3 protein gets one entry after TCRdb re-called the multiplex PCR reads with MiXCR. The table has around 450,000 distinct CDR3 sequences, 15% seen once. The CDR3 totals 13 residues. Per the germline V gene, CDR1 is SQVTM and CDR2 is ANQGSEA. Trimming cost V 8 bases and J 4 bases; bases outside gene matches: 8. This sample was shared with a second study, whose subject was T cells in Graves' hyperthyroidism and ophthalmopathy. From that study: The HTBI primer set served for first-round RT-PCR of the TCR CDR3. Before onset, ophthalmopathy was predicted by the model a median around 6.5 months earlier.

The chain couples TRBV29-1 to TRBJ2-1; 7 nucleotides agree with TRBD2. This receptor was identified in a woman between 35 and 50 years old with Graves disease. The material sequenced was peripheral blood mononuclear cells (PBMCs), taken at new diagnosis, from a patient treated with antithyroid drugs. CDR3 sequence: CSHPSGIYNEQFF. CDR3 bases: TGCAGCCACCCTAGCGGAATATACAATGAGCAGTTCTTC.